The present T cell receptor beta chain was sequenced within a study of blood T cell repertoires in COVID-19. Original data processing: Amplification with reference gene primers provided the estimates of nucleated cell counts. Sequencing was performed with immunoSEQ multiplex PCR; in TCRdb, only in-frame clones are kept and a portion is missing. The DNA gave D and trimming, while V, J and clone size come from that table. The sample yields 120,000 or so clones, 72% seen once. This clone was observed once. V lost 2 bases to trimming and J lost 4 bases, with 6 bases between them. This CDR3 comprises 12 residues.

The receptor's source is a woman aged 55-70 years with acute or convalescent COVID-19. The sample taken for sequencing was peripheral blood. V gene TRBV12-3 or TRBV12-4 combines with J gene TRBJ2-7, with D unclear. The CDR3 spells CASSLQAYEQYF. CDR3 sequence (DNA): TGTGCCAGCAGTTTACAGGCTTACGAGCAGTACTTC.